The 32 T cell receptor beta chains below were found in one sample sequenced in a study of blood T cell repertoires in COVID-19. Using immunoSEQ multiplex PCR, the repertoire was profiled, and TCRdb retains in-frame clones only, with some absent. Among tens of thousands of clones listed, around 88% were seen once. Material for sequencing was peripheral blood. These receptor sequences come from a woman between 65 and 79 years old with acute or convalescent COVID-19.

The rearrangement links TRBV18 to TRBJ1-1; the D is unclear. V was shortened by 3 bases and J by 0 bases, with 11 bases between the two germline ends. Germline CDR1 and CDR2: KGHSH and LQKENI. This CDR3 has 15 residues. CDR3 in DNA: TGTGCCAGCTCACCGATTAACAGAATGAACACTGAAGCTTTCTTT. Amino acids: CASSPINRMNTEAFF.

The chain couples TRBV25-1 to TRBJ2-5; maybe TRBD2 (6 bases). The germline CDR1 and CDR2 sequences are MGHDK and SYGVNS. The ends were cut back, 6 bases at V and 1 base at J, with 12 bases in the middle. The CDR3 loop spans 14 amino acids. CDR3 sequence reads: CASSGDFLQETQYF. The CDR3 DNA reads as TGTGCCAGCAGCGGGGACTTCCTCCAAGAGACCCAGTACTTC.

This chain links TRBV27 with TRBJ2-3, with TRBD2 matching 10 bases. CDR3 length: 15 amino acids. Germline lookup yields CDR1 MNHEY and CDR2 SMNVEV (reference sequence). J gave up 4 bases and V 2 bases, and 3 bases lay outside the gene matches. The CDR3 loop is CASSLSGGAADTQYF. In DNA form, the CDR3 reads TGTGCCAGCAGTTTAAGCGGGGGGGCCGCAGATACGCAGTATTTT.

The chain joins TRBV19 to TRBJ1-5; the match to TRBD1 covers 10 bases. J was trimmed by 7 bases and V by 4 bases; bases with no gene match: 13. This CDR3 has 17 amino acids. Per germline, CDR1 LNHDA and CDR2 SQIVND (reference sequence). CDR3 sequence reads: CASSTTAGTGVYQPQHF. The CDR3, as DNA: TGTGCCAGTAGTACCACTGCCGGGACAGGGGTTTACCAGCCCCAGCATTTT.

The genes are TRBV5-4 and TRBJ1-4, with D perhaps TRBD1 (6 bases). Germline V gene sequence: CDR1 SGHNT, CDR2 YYREEE (reference sequence). The CDR3 is 20 residues long. Trimming took 5 bases from V and 0 from J, leaving 26 bases between them. In DNA, the CDR3 is TGTGCCAGCAGGGGGCGGGGGCAATTAACAGGGTCGACAACTAATGAAAAACTGTTTTTT. Residues: CASRGRGQLTGSTTNEKLFF.

The gene calls are TRBV21-1 and TRBJ1-2. TRBV21-1 is given as a pseudogene. There are 13 residues in the CDR3. The CDR3 sequence: CPTPPGTNYGYTF. The CDR3 DNA sequence: TGTCCGACTCCCCCGGGAACTAACTATGGCTACACCTTC.

V and J are TRBV21-1 and TRBJ2-7; the DNA was not used to check the table's D call, TRBD1. TRBV21-1 represents a pseudogene. The CDR3 sequence is 15 residues long. CDR3 sequence reads: CASSNGDRGYYEQYF. CDR3 in DNA: TGTGCCAGCAGCAATGGGGACAGGGGCTACTACGAGCAGTACTTC.

The rearrangement uses TRBV19 and TRBJ1-2; tentative D call: TRBD1 (6 bases). The CDR3 is 13 residues long. The V end was cut by 7 bases, the J end by 3 bases, with 12 bases between. From germline, CDR1 is LNHDA and CDR2 SQIVND (reference sequence). The CDR3 spells CASMNRAYYGYTF. CDR3 nucleotide sequence: TGTGCCAGTATGAACAGGGCTTACTATGGCTACACCTTC.

This chain links TRBV28 with TRBJ1-4; no definite D call. The CDR3 is 14 amino acids. The V end lost 1 base, the J end lost 7 bases, and 10 bases lay between the germline ends. Germline CDR1 and CDR2: MDHEN and SYDVKM. The CDR3 DNA is TGTGCCAGCAGTTTATCATCCGGGAGTGAAAAACTGTTTTTT. Its protein is CASSLSSGSEKLFF.

J is TRBJ1-3 and V is TRBV2, with 8 bases aligning to TRBD1. With V trimmed by 4 bases and J by 2 bases, 7 bases remained unmatched. Germline CDR1 SNHLY, CDR2 FYNNEI. The CDR3 has 16 residues. The CDR3 DNA reads TGTGCCAGCAGTGGGCAGGGGGCGATTGCTGGAAACACCATATATTTT. Its protein product is CASSGQGAIAGNTIYF.

J is TRBJ1-2 and V is TRBV19; tentatively, D is TRBD1 (5 bases). The CDR3 extends over 13 amino acids. Germline V lookup: CDR1 LNHDA, CDR2 SQIVND (reference sequence). V dropped 1 base and J dropped 2 bases, with 5 bases sitting between them. The CDR3 region is CASSIGTNYGYTF. The CDR3 region has the DNA TGTGCCAGTAGTATAGGGACAAACTATGGCTACACCTTC. The whole variable domain, remainder taken from reference TRBV19 and TRBJ1-2, is DGGITQSPKYLFRKEGQNVTLSCEQNLNHDAMYWYRQDPGQGLRLIYYSQIVNDFQKGDIAEGYSVSREKKESFPLTVTSAQKNPTAFYLCASSIGTNYGYTFGSGTRLTVV.

The rearrangement uses TRBV7-8 and TRBJ1-2, with a weak D call TRBD1 (6 bases). The CDR3 is 15 amino acids. V lost 5 bases and J lost 8, with 21 bases in between. CDR1 and CDR2 from the germline V gene are SGHVS and FQNEAQ. The CDR3 sequence is CASSPTTTGFGGYTF. CDR3 in DNA: TGTGCCAGCAGCCCGACAACTACAGGGTTCGGGGGCTACACCTTC.

The V gene is TRBV7-6, the J gene TRBJ1-5; D is ambiguous. Trimming took off 1 base at V and 3 bases at J, with 13 bases between the two ends. The CDR3 has 16 residues. Germline values: CDR1 SGHVS, CDR2 FNYEAQ. The CDR3 sequence: CASSLEGGLINQPQHF. The CDR3 bases are TGTGCCAGCAGCTTAGAGGGCGGACTGATCAATCAGCCCCAGCATTTT.

This clone was detected only once. The V call is TRBV28, the J call TRBJ1-5; D call uncertain. The germline V gene has CDR1 MDHEN and CDR2 SYDVKM. This CDR3 contains 17 residues. The germline V and J ends were trimmed by 5 bases and 4 bases, with 21 bases remaining between them. Here the CDR3 DNA reads TGTGCCAGCAGTCGGGCCGCGGGGAGGGAACTTAATCAGCCCCAGCATTTT. It codes for CASSRAAGRELNQPQHF.

The DNA of the CDR3 is TGTGCCATCAGTGACGGGACAGGCACAAACATTCAGTACTTC. Translation: CAISDGTGTNIQYF. The chain carries TRBV10-3 and TRBJ2-4; TRBD1 aligns across 8 bases. V was clipped by 3 bases and J by 6 bases; unmatched bases: 4. The germline gives CDR1 ENHRY, CDR2 SYGVKD. This CDR3 has 14 amino acids.

The rearrangement uses TRBV11-3 and TRBJ1-1; 7 bases line up with TRBD1. After removal of 5 bases from V and 10 bases from J, the junction contained 10 bases not matched to a gene. Per the germline V gene, CDR1 is SGHNT and CDR2 is YENEEA. The CDR3 has 13 residues. The DNA of the CDR3 is TGTGCCAGCAGCCCGACAGGGAATGGTCGAGCTTTCTTT. Protein: CASSPTGNGRAFF.

The V call is TRBV10-3, the J call TRBJ2-7, with D possibly TRBD2 on 6 matching bases. CDR1 and CDR2 (germline): ENHRY, SYGVKD. The CDR3 runs to 16 residues. V was clipped by 2 bases and J by 7 bases, with 21 bases between them. The CDR3 loop is CAISETSGELFMEQYF. CDR3 nucleotides: TGTGCCATCAGTGAGACCTCGGGGGAGCTGTTTATGGAGCAGTACTTC.

This chain joins TRBV7-9 and TRBJ2-2; no clear D gene. Germline V gene sequence: CDR1 SEHNR, CDR2 FQNEAQ (reference sequence). The CDR3 covers 14 residues. V was pared by 3 bases and J by 1 base, with 6 bases between. The CDR3 loop is CASSLSVNTGELFF. The DNA for the CDR3 is TGTGCCAGCAGCTTGTCTGTGAACACCGGGGAGCTGTTTTTT.

The J gene is TRBJ1-1, the V gene TRBV5-6; 9 bases are a match to TRBD1. The ends lost 4 bases at V and 3 bases at J; junction bases unmatched: 10. The CDR3 loop spans 16 amino acids. Germline V gene data show CDR1 as SGHDT and CDR2 as YYEEEE. The CDR3 loop is CASSDFSDRGDTEAFF. In DNA, the CDR3 is TGTGCCAGCAGCGATTTTAGTGACAGGGGGGACACTGAAGCTTTCTTT.

This clone has only one observation. The chain employs TRBV5-4 and TRBJ1-1, with 7 bases matching TRBD1. The CDR3 consists of 14 residues. J was trimmed by 0 bases and V by 5 bases; bases with no gene match: 4. The germline V gene encodes CDR1 SGHNT and CDR2 YYREEE (reference sequence). This CDR3 is CASRQGLMNTEAFF. CDR3 in DNA: TGTGCCAGCAGACAGGGGCTGATGAACACTGAAGCTTTCTTT.

The V gene is TRBV19, the J gene TRBJ2-1, with D possibly matching TRBD2 (6 bases). The V gene's germline CDR1 is LNHDA and CDR2 SQIVND (reference sequence). Deletions cut 4 bases from V and 0 bases from J, with 10 bases between. This CDR3 spans 15 amino acids. The DNA for the CDR3 is TGTGCCAGTAGTACCCGGGACTTCTCCTACAATGAGCAGTTCTTC. It specifies CASSTRDFSYNEQFF. The complete variable domain, with remaining parts taken from reference TRBV19 and TRBJ2-1, reads DGGITQSPKYLFRKEGQNVTLSCEQNLNHDAMYWYRQDPGQGLRLIYYSQIVNDFQKGDIAEGYSVSREKKESFPLTVTSAQKNPTAFYLCASSTRDFSYNEQFFGPGTRLTVL.

This CDR3 reads CASSIGEGGFYEQYF. Written as DNA, the CDR3 is TGTGCCAGTAGTATAGGTGAAGGGGGCTTCTACGAGCAGTACTTC. J is TRBJ2-7 and V is TRBV19; 7 bases map to TRBD1. In germline, CDR1 is LNHDA, CDR2 SQIVND (reference sequence). Germline trimming cut 1 base from V and 3 bases from J; bases unmatched to any gene: 6. The CDR3 extends over 15 amino acids.

The chain links TRBV24-1 to TRBJ2-1, with 12 bases lining up with TRBD2. This CDR3 comprises 17 residues. J gave up 7 bases and V 1 base, and 7 bases lay outside the gene matches. Germline CDR1 reads KGHDR; CDR2 reads SFDVKD. The CDR3: CATSDFAASGRGNEQFF. CDR3 nucleotide sequence: TGTGCCACCAGTGATTTCGCGGCTAGCGGGAGGGGTAATGAGCAGTTCTTC.

The chain links TRBV27 to TRBJ2-1; tentatively, D is TRBD2 (6 bases). This CDR3 comprises 13 residues. The germline V gene encodes CDR1 MNHEY and CDR2 SMNVEV (reference sequence). V lost 8 bases and J 4 bases, leaving 12 bases between the germline ends. The CDR3 DNA is TGTGCCAGCTCCCGGGAGACGTACAATGAGCAGTTCTTC. Its translation: CASSRETYNEQFF.

The CDR3 sequence: CASSFTGKETQYF. The CDR3 nucleotides read TGTGCCAGCAGTTTCACAGGGAAAGAGACCCAGTACTTC. V and J are TRBV12-3 or TRBV12-4 and TRBJ2-5; D possibly corresponds to TRBD1 (6 bases). This CDR3 has 13 amino acids. Deletions cut 3 bases from V and 3 bases from J, with 8 bases between.

This sequence joins TRBV4-2 and TRBJ1-2, with 9 bases that match TRBD1. The germline V gene has CDR1 LGHNA and CDR2 YNFKEQ. The CDR3 loop spans 14 amino acids. V dropped 3 bases and J dropped 4; count of bases not matched to a gene: 3. CDR3 DNA: TGTGCCAGCAGCCATGCGGACAGGGGCTATGGCTACACCTTC. Protein: CASSHADRGYGYTF.

The V and J genes are TRBV5-1 and TRBJ2-5; D unresolved. The CDR3 totals 12 residues. CDR1 is SGHRS and CDR2 is YFSETQ in the germline V gene. Deletions cut 1 base from V and 3 bases from J, with 4 bases between. CDR3 DNA sequence: TGCGCCAGCAGCTTGTCAGAAGAGACCCAGTACTTC. Encoded protein: CASSLSEETQYF. Based on the CDR3 plus reference TRBV5-1 and TRBJ2-5, the full variable domain is KAGVTQTPRYLIKTRGQQVTLSCSPISGHRSVSWYQQTPGQGLQFLFEYFSETQRNKGNFPGRFSGRQFSNSRSEMNVSTLELGDSALYLCASSLSEETQYFGPGTRLLVL.

The chain couples TRBV21-1 to TRBJ2-5; TRBD1 is taken as the D call from the table, unchecked against the DNA. TRBV21-1 is a known pseudogene. This CDR3 has 14 amino acids. The CDR3, as DNA: TGTGCCAGCAGCAAAGGTGGCAGTGGTGAGACCCAGTACTTC. Its protein is CASSKGGSGETQYF.

CDR3 protein: CASSGDLSGTDTQYF. CDR3 in DNA: TGTGCCAGCAGCGGGGACTTGAGCGGCACAGATACGCAGTATTTT. J is TRBJ2-3 and V is TRBV9; D possibly corresponds to TRBD2 (6 bases). V lost 3 bases to trimming and J lost 1 base, with 12 bases between them. Germline lookup yields CDR1 SGDLS and CDR2 YYNGEE. The CDR3 has 15 amino acids. Variable domain in full (rest from reference TRBV9 and TRBJ2-3): DSGVTQTPKHLITATGQRVTLRCSPRSGDLSVYWYQQSLDQGLQFLIQYYNGEERAKGNILERFSAQQFPDLHSELNLSSLELGDSALYFCASSGDLSGTDTQYFGPGTRLTVL.

The gene calls are TRBV27 and TRBJ2-7, with D perhaps TRBD2 (5 bases). V was pared by 2 bases and J by 0 bases, with 14 bases between. CDR1 MNHEY and CDR2 SMNVEV come from the germline V gene (reference sequence). The CDR3 spans 16 residues. The CDR3, as DNA: TGTGCCAGCAGTTTAAATGTAGCGTCGAGCTCCTACGAGCAGTACTTC. The encoded protein is CASSLNVASSSYEQYF.

The rearrangement links TRBV27 to TRBJ2-1, with 8 positions matching TRBD1. Germline V gene data show CDR1 as MNHEY and CDR2 as SMNVEV (reference sequence). Losses at the gene ends were 4 bases for V and 3 bases for J; bases not matched to a gene: 17. The CDR3 has 19 amino acids. The CDR3: CASSYRTGRRDWNYNEQFF. The CDR3 DNA reads TGTGCCAGCAGTTATAGGACAGGGCGCCGGGACTGGAACTACAATGAGCAGTTCTTC.

CDR3 protein: CASSLFAEVGVQETQYF. CDR3 bases: TGTGCCAGCAGTTTATTCGCGGAGGTTGGCGTCCAAGAGACCCAGTACTTC. This sequence joins TRBV27 and TRBJ2-5, with D possibly TRBD2 on 5 matching bases. The germline V gene has CDR1 MNHEY and CDR2 SMNVEV (reference sequence). V lost 1 base, J lost 1 base, and 16 bases lay in between. CDR3 length: 17 residues.